A single sample is the source of the 16 T cell receptor beta chains below, sequenced in a study of chemoradiotherapy in HPV16-positive cancers. Generated by immunoSEQ multiplex PCR, the TCRdb table keeps only in-frame clones and is missing some. Among approximately 52,000 clones listed, 90% were seen once. The specimen was blood, collected from a patient who underwent chemoradiotherapy. The receptors here all came from a human donor with HPV-associated anogenital cancer.

This clone was found once. The CDR3 here is CASSPESEQFF. The DNA for the CDR3 is TGCGCCAGCAGCCCCGAATCCGAGCAGTTCTTC. The chain recombines TRBV5-1 with TRBJ2-1; no clear D. V dropped 4 bases and J dropped 10 bases, with 9 bases sitting between them. There are 11 residues in the CDR3. The germline CDR1 and CDR2 sequences are SGHRS and YFSETQ.

J is TRBJ1-1 and V is TRBV5-5, with a possible D match to TRBD1 (6 bases). The CDR3 totals 16 residues. Germline V gene data show CDR1 as SGHKS and CDR2 as YYEKEE (reference sequence). V lost 1 base and J lost 0, with 13 bases in between. CDR3 DNA sequence: TGTGCCAGCAGCTTGATGGCAGGGGCAATGAACACTGAAGCTTTCTTT. This sequence encodes CASSLMAGAMNTEAFF.

The chain uses TRBV7-9 and TRBJ2-6; D unclear. Germline-derived CDR1 and CDR2 are SEHNR and FQNEAQ (reference sequence). Trimming removed 4 bases at V and 1 base at J, with 8 bases between. The CDR3 is 15 residues long. CDR3 region: CASSSGPSGANVLTF. CDR3 nucleotide sequence: TGTGCCAGCAGCTCCGGACCTTCTGGGGCCAACGTCCTGACTTTC.

The V and J genes are TRBV6-5 and TRBJ2-1; tentative D call: TRBD2 (5 bases). The CDR3 sequence is 14 residues long. Trimming pared 2 bases from V and 6 bases from J, leaving 11 bases between. Germline CDR1 MNHEY, CDR2 SVGAGI. The CDR3 spells CASSYRLAANEQFF. As DNA, the CDR3 is TGTGCCAGCAGTTACAGGCTAGCTGCCAATGAGCAGTTCTTC.

The chain recombines TRBV19 with TRBJ2-2; D uncertain. Trimming took 5 bases from V and 6 from J, leaving 10 bases between them. This CDR3 is built from 13 residues. CDR1 is LNHDA and CDR2 is SQIVND in the germline V gene (reference sequence). The CDR3 region is CASSLARAGELFF. The CDR3 nucleotides are TGTGCCAGTAGTTTAGCTAGGGCCGGGGAGCTGTTTTTT.

J is TRBJ2-4 and V is TRBV4-1, with TRBD2 matching 8 bases. From germline, CDR1 is MGHRA and CDR2 YSYEKL. The CDR3 length is 19 residues. V lost 1 base and J lost 1; bases outside the gene matches: 12. The CDR3 nucleotides are TGCGCCAGCAGCCAAGTCGTCGGGAGGGGCCCTATGGCCAAAAACATTCAGTACTTC. It specifies CASSQVVGRGPMAKNIQYF.

The V gene is TRBV11-2, the J gene TRBJ2-7, with 13 bases fitting TRBD2. CDR3 length: 18 amino acids. Germline lookup yields CDR1 SGHAT and CDR2 FQNNGV. V lost 4 bases, J lost 6 bases, and 15 bases stayed unmatched. The CDR3 coding sequence is TGTGCCAGCAGCTCCCGATCCCCCACTAGCGGGGGGGCGGGCGAGCAGTACTTC. Translated: CASSSRSPTSGGAGEQYF.

The chain joins TRBV5-5 to TRBJ2-7; tentative D call: TRBD2 (6 bases). This CDR3 spans 16 amino acids. V dropped 4 bases and J dropped 5 bases, with 22 bases sitting between them. CDR1 is SGHKS, CDR2 YYEKEE, per germline (reference sequence). CDR3 region: CASSETRDWLLHEQYF. The CDR3 coding sequence is TGTGCCAGCAGCGAGACCCGGGACTGGCTCCTCCACGAGCAGTACTTC.

The gene calls are TRBV5-4 and TRBJ2-1, with 8 bases aligning to TRBD1. Trimming cost V 0 bases and J 8 bases; bases outside gene matches: 7. Germline assignment: CDR1 SGHNT and CDR2 YYREEE (reference sequence). CDR3 length equals 15 residues. The DNA of the CDR3 is TGTGCCAGCAGCTTGGCCAGGGGGCCGGGTTATGAGCAGTTCTTC. This encodes CASSLARGPGYEQFF.

V gene TRBV4-3 combines with J gene TRBJ2-2; 8 bases align to TRBD2. CDR1 and CDR2 (germline): LGHNA, YSLEER. The J segment lost 5 bases and the V segment lost 0 bases, leaving 11 bases of the junction unmatched. This CDR3 comprises 18 residues. This CDR3 is CASSQDPTGGPGTGELFF. The DNA of the CDR3 is TGCGCCAGCAGCCAAGATCCGACGGGAGGGCCAGGGACCGGGGAGCTGTTTTTT.

The chain has TRBV6-1 and TRBJ2-7; no firm D call. Germline values: CDR1 MNHNS, CDR2 SASEGT. CDR3 size: 13 residues. The ends were cut back, 6 bases at V and 7 bases at J, with 16 bases in the middle. The CDR3 nucleotides read TGTGCCAGCAGCTCCGGGTCCCTTAAGGAGCAGTACTTC. Translation: CASSSGSLKEQYF.

The V gene is TRBV6-5, the J gene TRBJ2-7; 11 bases align to TRBD2. V gave up 2 bases and J gave up 3 bases; unmatched junction bases: 6. The CDR3 consists of 16 residues. CDR1 and CDR2 (germline): MNHEY, SVGAGI. The CDR3 DNA follows: TGTGCCAGCAGTTACGCTCTAGCGGGAGGCCACTACGAGCAGTACTTC. This sequence encodes CASSYALAGGHYEQYF.

This clone was picked up one time. The CDR3 here is CASSLRGDTEAFF. As DNA, the CDR3 is TGTGCCAGCAGCCTCAGGGGGGACACTGAAGCTTTCTTT. The V gene is TRBV5-8, the J gene TRBJ1-1, with TRBD1 matching over 7 bases. The CDR3 has 13 amino acids. The trim removed 4 bases at V and 3 bases at J, leaving 3 bases unmatched. Germline loops: CDR1 SGHTS, CDR2 YDEGEE. Complete variable domain (other parts from reference TRBV5-8 and TRBJ1-1): EAGVTQSPTHLIKTRGQQATLRCSPISGHTSVYWYQQALGLGLQFLLWYDEGEERNRGNFPPRFSGRQFPNYSSELNVNALELEDSALYLCASSLRGDTEAFFGQGTRLTVV.

The rearrangement joins TRBV10-2 to TRBJ2-2; TRBD2 matches at 8 bases. V lost 4 bases to trimming and J lost 8 bases; unmatched junction nucleotides: 9. The CDR3 extends over 15 amino acids. Germline V gene sequence: CDR1 WSHSY, CDR2 SAAADI. DNA of the CDR3: TGCGCCAGCAGTGTCTCGGGAGGGTTGAGAGGGGAGCTGTTTTTT. Translated: CASSVSGGLRGELFF.

The J gene is TRBJ2-5, the V gene TRBV13; 7 bases map to TRBD2. V shed 2 bases and J 2 bases; nucleotides not matched to a gene: 8. This CDR3 spans 16 amino acids. CDR1 and CDR2 from the germline V gene are PRHDT and FYEKMQ (reference sequence). The CDR3 DNA follows: TGTGCCAGCAGCTTAAGGGAGCGGGGCTCGCAAGAGACCCAGTACTTC. Its translation is CASSLRERGSQETQYF.

This clone was counted once. V and J are TRBV5-6 and TRBJ1-5, with D possibly being TRBD1 (6 bases). The germline CDR1 and CDR2 sequences are SGHDT and YYEEEE. The CDR3 sequence is 14 residues long. Trimming removed 2 bases at V and 8 bases at J, with 14 bases between. The CDR3, as DNA: TGTGCCAGCAGCTTAGGGCAGGGGTATAAGCCCCAGCATTTT. This sequence encodes CASSLGQGYKPQHF. Full variable domain (outside the CDR3, taken from reference TRBV5-6 and TRBJ1-5): DAGVTQSPTHLIKTRGQQVTLRCSPKSGHDTVSWYQQALGQGPQFIFQYYEEEERQRGNFPDRFSGHQFPNYSSELNVNALLLGDSALYLCASSLGQGYKPQHFGDGTRLSIL.